The 10 T cell receptor beta chains reported below all come from one sample, sequenced in a study of blood T cells in healthy people across ages (dated by TCRdb to the mid-2010s). Library preparation used 5' RACE. These reads were obtained on an Illumina HiSeq 2500. A second about 6 to 11 cycle PCR used a sample-barcoded 5' primer and a J-beta primer mix. The raw public data were reprocessed by TCRdb itself: fastp quality trimming at Q25, MiXCR clonotype calling, in-frame beta chains only. Merged by CDR3 protein, the rows form single entries marked with the most common genes and DNA. A total of 1.5 million to 2 million distinct CDR3 sequences appear in this sample, 28% of them only once. About 7.7% of the sample is in the top ten clones. Sequencing input: blood. All receptors come from a woman in her 30s in good health.

This chain joins TRBV6-1 and TRBJ1-6; D remains ambiguous. Germline V gene lookup returns CDR1 MNHNS and CDR2 SASEGT. V was pared by 8 bases and J by 5 bases, with 13 bases between. The CDR3 is 14 amino acids. In DNA, the CDR3 is TGTGCCAGCGACCCACAGCTAAATAATTCACCCCTCCACTTT. Its protein product is CASDPQLNNSPLHF.

The chain couples TRBV5-1 to TRBJ2-3; 8 bases line up with TRBD2. Germline CDR1 and CDR2: SGHRS and YFSETQ. The CDR3 runs to 16 residues. Trimming cost V 4 bases and J 0 bases; bases outside gene matches: 7. CDR3 loop: CASSGVGGASTDTQYF. CDR3 DNA: TGCGCCAGCAGCGGAGTCGGGGGGGCTAGCACAGATACGCAGTATTTT. The variable domain in full, completed from reference TRBV5-1 and TRBJ2-3, reads KAGVTQTPRYLIKTRGQQVTLSCSPISGHRSVSWYQQTPGQGLQFLFEYFSETQRNKGNFPGRFSGRQFSNSRSEMNVSTLELGDSALYLCASSGVGGASTDTQYFGPGTRLTVL.

A note on this clonotype: This may arise from a read error, as a much more abundant clone is one base away. As DNA, the CDR3 is TGTGCCAGCAGCCCTGCAAGTTCGAGCAATGAGCAGTACTTC. Translation: CASSPASSSNEQYF. The chain recombines TRBV7-2 with TRBJ2-5; D remains unclear. Germline-derived CDR1 and CDR2 are SGHTA and FQGNSA. V lost 5 bases and J 11 bases, leaving 21 bases between the germline ends. The CDR3 sequence is 14 residues long.

This clonotype showed up many times. The chain uses TRBV29-1 and TRBJ1-2; D is unresolved. V lost 1 base, J lost 4 bases, and 7 bases lay in between. CDR3 length: 12 residues. Germline CDR1 is SQVTM and CDR2 is ANQGSEA. The CDR3 DNA is TGCAGCGTTGAAGGGCTACCCTATGGCTACACCTTC. This sequence encodes CSVEGLPYGYTF.

There are a few counts of this clonotype. DNA of the CDR3: TGCAGCGTTTCCCTAGGCTCTGGAAACACCATATATTTT. Translating gives CSVSLGSGNTIYF. The chain carries TRBV29-1 and TRBJ1-3; D uncertain. The CDR3 is 13 residues long. Looked up from germline, CDR1 is SQVTM and CDR2 is ANQGSEA. Trimming took 5 bases from V and 0 from J, leaving 8 bases between them.

In its sample, this clonotype was seen many times. The chain has TRBV7-2 and TRBJ2-3, with no clear D. Per the germline V gene, CDR1 is SGHTA and CDR2 is FQGNSA. This CDR3 has 11 amino acids. The V and J ends lost 3 bases and 6 bases respectively, with 4 bases between them. CDR3 region: CASSFFDTQYF. The CDR3 nucleotides read TGTGCCAGCAGCTTTTTTGATACGCAGTATTTT.

This clonotype showed up just a few times. The chain recombines TRBV6-5 with TRBJ2-7; TRBD1 might be the D (7 bases). CDR3 length equals 14 residues. Germline lookup yields CDR1 MNHEY and CDR2 SVGAGI. V lost 4 bases and J lost 4, with 14 bases in between. The CDR3 here is CASSLQGRRYEQYF. The CDR3 DNA reads TGTGCCAGCAGTTTACAGGGGAGGCGGTACGAGCAGTACTTC.

This clonotype was picked up a small number of times. One junction end disagrees with the germline gene, perhaps due to a read error. The V call is TRBV7-9, the J call TRBJ2-3; D call uncertain. The CDR3 is 12 amino acids. Germline values: CDR1 SEHNR, CDR2 FQNEAQ (reference sequence). Written as DNA, the CDR3 is TGTGCCCGCAGGAGAGACACAGATACGCAGTATTTT. Amino acids: CARRRDTDTQYF.

A remark on this clonotype: One end of the junction fails to match germline, which may point to a read error. The rearrangement joins TRBV12-3 or TRBV12-4 to TRBJ2-1, with D perhaps TRBD2 (5 bases). The CDR3 extends over 17 amino acids. The CDR3 reads CAGSDGWWLAGKNEQFF. The CDR3 region has the DNA TGTGCCGGCAGTGACGGTTGGTGGCTAGCAGGTAAAAATGAGCAGTTCTTC.

The V call is TRBV5-6, the J call TRBJ2-1; 10 bases line up with TRBD2. V lost 3 bases, J lost 7 bases, and 13 bases stayed unmatched. Germline loops: CDR1 SGHDT, CDR2 YYEEEE. CDR3 length: 17 amino acids. CDR3 bases: TGTGCCAGCAGCTCAATCTCGAAAGCGGGAGGGCGGAATGAGCAGTTCTTC. Protein product: CASSSISKAGGRNEQFF.